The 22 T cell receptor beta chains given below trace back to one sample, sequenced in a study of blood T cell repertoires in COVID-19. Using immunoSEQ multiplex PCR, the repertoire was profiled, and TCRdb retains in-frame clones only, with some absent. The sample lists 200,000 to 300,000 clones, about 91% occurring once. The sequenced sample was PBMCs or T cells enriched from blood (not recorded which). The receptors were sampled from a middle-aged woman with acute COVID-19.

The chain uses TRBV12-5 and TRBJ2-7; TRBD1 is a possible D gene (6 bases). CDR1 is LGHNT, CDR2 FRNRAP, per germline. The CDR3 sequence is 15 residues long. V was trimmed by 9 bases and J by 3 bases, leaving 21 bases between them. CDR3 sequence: CASRLPRGQYYEQYV. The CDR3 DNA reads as TGTGCTAGCCGTCTCCCACGAGGACAGTACTACGAGCAGTACGTC.

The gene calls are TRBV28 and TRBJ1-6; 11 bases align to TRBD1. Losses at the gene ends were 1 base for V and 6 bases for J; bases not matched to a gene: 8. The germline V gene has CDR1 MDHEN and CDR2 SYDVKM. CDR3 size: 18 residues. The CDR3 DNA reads TGTGCCAGCAGTTTATTTGGGGGACAGGGGGGCTTTAATTCACCCCTCCACTTT. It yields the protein CASSLFGGQGGFNSPLHF.

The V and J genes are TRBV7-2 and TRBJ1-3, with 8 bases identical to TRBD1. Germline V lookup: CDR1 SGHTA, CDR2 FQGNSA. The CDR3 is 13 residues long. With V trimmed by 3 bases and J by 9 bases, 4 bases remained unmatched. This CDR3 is CASSFTGGSTIYF. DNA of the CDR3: TGTGCCAGCAGCTTTACAGGGGGTAGCACCATATATTTT.

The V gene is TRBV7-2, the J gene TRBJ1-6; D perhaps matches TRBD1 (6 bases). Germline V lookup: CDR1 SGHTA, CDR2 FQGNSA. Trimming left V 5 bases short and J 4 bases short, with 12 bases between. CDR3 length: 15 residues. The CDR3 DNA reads TGTGCCAGCAGCAGACAGGTCTCGTATAATTCACCCCTCCACTTT. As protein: CASSRQVSYNSPLHF.

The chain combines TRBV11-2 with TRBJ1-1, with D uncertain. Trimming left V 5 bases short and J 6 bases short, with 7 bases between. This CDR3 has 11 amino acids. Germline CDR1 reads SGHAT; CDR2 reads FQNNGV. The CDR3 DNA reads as TGTGCCAGCAGCCTTAGAGCTGAAGCTTTCTTT. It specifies CASSLRAEAFF.

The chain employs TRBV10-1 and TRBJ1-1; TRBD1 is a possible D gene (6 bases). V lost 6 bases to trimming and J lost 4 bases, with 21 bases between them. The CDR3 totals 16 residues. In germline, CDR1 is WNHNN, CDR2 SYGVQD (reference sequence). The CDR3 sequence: CASSPREQGFGTEAFF. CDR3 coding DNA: TGCGCCAGCAGCCCTAGGGAGCAGGGGTTTGGCACTGAAGCTTTCTTT.

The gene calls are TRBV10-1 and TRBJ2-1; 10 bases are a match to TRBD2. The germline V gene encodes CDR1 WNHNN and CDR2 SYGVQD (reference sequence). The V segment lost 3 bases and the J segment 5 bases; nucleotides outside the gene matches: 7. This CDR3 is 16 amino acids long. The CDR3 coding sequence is TGCGCCAGCAGTGACGGCGGACTAGCGGCACACAATGAGCAGTTCTTC. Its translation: CASSDGGLAAHNEQFF.

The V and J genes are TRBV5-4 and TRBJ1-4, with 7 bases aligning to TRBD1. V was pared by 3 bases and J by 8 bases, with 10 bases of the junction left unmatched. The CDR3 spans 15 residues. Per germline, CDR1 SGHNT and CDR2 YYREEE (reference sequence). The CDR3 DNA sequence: TGTGCCAGCAGCTCCCAACAGGGGAGACACGAAAAACTGTTTTTT. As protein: CASSSQQGRHEKLFF.

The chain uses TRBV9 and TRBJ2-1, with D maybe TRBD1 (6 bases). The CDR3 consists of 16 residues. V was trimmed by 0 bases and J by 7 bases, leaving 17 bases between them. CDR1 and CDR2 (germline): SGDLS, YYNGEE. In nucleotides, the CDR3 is TGTGCCAGCAGCGTAGGTCTCACGGGACACCTTAATGAGCAGTTCTTC. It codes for CASSVGLTGHLNEQFF. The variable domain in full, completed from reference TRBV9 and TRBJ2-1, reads DSGVTQTPKHLITATGQRVTLRCSPRSGDLSVYWYQQSLDQGLQFLIQYYNGEERAKGNILERFSAQQFPDLHSELNLSSLELGDSALYFCASSVGLTGHLNEQFFGPGTRLTVL.

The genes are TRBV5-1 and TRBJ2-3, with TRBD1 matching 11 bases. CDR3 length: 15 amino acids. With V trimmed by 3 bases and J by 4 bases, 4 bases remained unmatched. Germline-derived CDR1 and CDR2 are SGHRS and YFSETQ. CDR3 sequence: CASSSGGQGADTQYF. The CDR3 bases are TGCGCCAGCAGCTCCGGGGGACAGGGGGCAGATACGCAGTATTTT. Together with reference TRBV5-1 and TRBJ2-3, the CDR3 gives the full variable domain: KAGVTQTPRYLIKTRGQQVTLSCSPISGHRSVSWYQQTPGQGLQFLFEYFSETQRNKGNFPGRFSGRQFSNSRSEMNVSTLELGDSALYLCASSSGGQGADTQYFGPGTRLTVL.

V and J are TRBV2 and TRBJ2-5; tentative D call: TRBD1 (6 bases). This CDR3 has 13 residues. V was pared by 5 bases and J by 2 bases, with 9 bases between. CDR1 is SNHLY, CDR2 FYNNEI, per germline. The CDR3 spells CASSFQGQETQYF. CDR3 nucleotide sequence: TGTGCCAGCAGTTTTCAGGGGCAAGAGACCCAGTACTTC. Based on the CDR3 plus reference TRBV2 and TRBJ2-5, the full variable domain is EPEVTQTPSHQVTQMGQEVILRCVPISNHLYFYWYRQILGQKVEFLVSFYNNEISEKSEIFDDQFSVERPDGSNFTLKIRSTKLEDSAMYFCASSFQGQETQYFGPGTRLLVL.

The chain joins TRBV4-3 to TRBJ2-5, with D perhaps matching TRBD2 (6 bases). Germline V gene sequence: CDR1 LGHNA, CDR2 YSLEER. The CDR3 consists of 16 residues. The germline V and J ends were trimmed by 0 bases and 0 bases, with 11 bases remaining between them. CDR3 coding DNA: TGCGCCAGCAGCCAAGATAGGATAGCGGACCAAGAGACCCAGTACTTC. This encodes CASSQDRIADQETQYF.

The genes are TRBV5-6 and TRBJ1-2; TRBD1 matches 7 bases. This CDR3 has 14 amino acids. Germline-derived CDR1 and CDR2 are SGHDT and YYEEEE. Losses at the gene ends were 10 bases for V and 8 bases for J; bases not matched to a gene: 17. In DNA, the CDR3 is TGTGCCTCTCGACCGACAGGGAAAATCACGGGCTACACCTTC. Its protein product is CASRPTGKITGYTF.

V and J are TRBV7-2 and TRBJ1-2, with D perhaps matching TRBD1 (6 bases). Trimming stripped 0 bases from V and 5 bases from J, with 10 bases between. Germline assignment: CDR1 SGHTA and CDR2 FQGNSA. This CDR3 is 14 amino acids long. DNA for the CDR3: TGTGCCAGCAGCTTAGCTGGACAGTCTTATGGCTACACCTTC. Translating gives CASSLAGQSYGYTF.

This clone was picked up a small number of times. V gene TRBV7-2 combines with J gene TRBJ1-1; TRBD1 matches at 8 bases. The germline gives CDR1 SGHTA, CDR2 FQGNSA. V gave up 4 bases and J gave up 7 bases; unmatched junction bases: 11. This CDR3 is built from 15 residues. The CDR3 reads CASSSLGQGALEAFF. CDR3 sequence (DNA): TGTGCCAGCAGCTCGCTAGGTCAGGGGGCCCTTGAAGCTTTCTTT.

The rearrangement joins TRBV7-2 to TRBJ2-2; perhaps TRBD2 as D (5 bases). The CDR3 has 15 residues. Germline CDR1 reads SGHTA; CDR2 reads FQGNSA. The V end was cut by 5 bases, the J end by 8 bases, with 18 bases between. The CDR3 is CASSPPGIKEGELFF. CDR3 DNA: TGTGCCAGCAGCCCCCCGGGGATCAAGGAGGGGGAGCTGTTTTTT.

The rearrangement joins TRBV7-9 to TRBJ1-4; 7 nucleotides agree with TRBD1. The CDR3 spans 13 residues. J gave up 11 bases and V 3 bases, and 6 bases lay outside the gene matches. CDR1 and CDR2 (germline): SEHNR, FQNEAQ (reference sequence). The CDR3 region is CASSLEGQPKLFF. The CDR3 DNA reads TGTGCCAGCAGCTTGGAGGGACAGCCCAAACTGTTTTTT.

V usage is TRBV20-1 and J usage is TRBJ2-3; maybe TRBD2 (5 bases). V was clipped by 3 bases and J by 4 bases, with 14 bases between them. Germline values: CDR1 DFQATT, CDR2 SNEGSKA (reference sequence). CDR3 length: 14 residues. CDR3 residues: CSASLVGVPDTQYF. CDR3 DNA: TGCAGTGCTAGTCTGGTCGGGGTCCCAGATACGCAGTATTTT.

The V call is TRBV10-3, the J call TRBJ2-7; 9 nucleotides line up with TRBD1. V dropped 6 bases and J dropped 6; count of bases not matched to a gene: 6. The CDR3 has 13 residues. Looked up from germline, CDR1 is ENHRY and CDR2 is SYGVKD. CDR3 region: CAIRGTGLGEQYV. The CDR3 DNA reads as TGTGCCATCAGAGGGACAGGGCTCGGCGAGCAGTACGTC.

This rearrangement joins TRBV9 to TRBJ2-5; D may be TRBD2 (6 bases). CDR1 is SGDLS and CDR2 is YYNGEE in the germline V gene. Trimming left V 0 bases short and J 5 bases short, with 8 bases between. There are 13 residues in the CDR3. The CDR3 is CASSVDGGETQYF. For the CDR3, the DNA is TGTGCCAGCAGCGTAGACGGGGGTGAGACCCAGTACTTC.

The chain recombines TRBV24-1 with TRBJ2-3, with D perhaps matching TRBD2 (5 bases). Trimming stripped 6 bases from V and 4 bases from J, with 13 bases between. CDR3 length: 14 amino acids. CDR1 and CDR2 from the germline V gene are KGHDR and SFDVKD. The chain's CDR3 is CATSWASFPDTQYF. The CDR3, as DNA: TGTGCCACCAGTTGGGCTAGCTTCCCAGATACGCAGTATTTT.

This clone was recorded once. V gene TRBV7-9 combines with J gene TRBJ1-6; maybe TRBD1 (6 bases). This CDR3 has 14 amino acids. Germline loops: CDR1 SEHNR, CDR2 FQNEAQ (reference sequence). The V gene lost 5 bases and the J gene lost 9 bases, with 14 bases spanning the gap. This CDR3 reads CASSLTGIRSPLHF. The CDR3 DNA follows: TGTGCCAGCAGCCTCACAGGGATTCGTTCACCCCTCCACTTT. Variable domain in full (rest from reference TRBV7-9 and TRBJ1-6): DTGVSQNPRHKITKRGQNVTFRCDPISEHNRLYWYRQTLGQGPEFLTYFQNEAQLEKSRLLSDRFSAERPKGSFSTLEIQRTEQGDSAMYLCASSLTGIRSPLHFGNGTRLTVT.